The 3 T cell receptor beta chains below were found in one sample sequenced in a study of graft-versus-host responses after intestinal transplantation. Repertoires were generated with immunoSEQ multiplex PCR, while TCRdb's copy carries only in-frame clones and drops some. The sample carries about 92,000 clones, around nine tenths recorded once. These TCRs are of unknown antigen specificity. The sample consisted of unstimulated CD8+ T cells sorted from spleen or lymph node cells, taken before intestinal transplant. These receptors all come from a human donor who received an intestinal transplant.

This chain's CDR3 is CASLAPGGNTEAFF. DNA for the CDR3: TGCGCCAGCCTGGCCCCCGGGGGGAACACTGAAGCTTTCTTT. The rearrangement links TRBV5-1 to TRBJ1-1; TRBD1 might be the D (5 bases). Germline loops: CDR1 SGHRS, CDR2 YFSETQ. Deletions cut 7 bases from V and 1 base from J, with 14 bases between. This CDR3 spans 14 amino acids.

The rearrangement uses TRBV5-1 and TRBJ2-1; the D gene is possibly TRBD1 (6 bases). CDR3 length equals 17 residues. Germline CDR1 is SGHRS and CDR2 is YFSETQ. Trimming removed 1 base at V and 9 bases at J, with 23 bases between. CDR3 in amino acids: CASSLTSGVDYYGEQFF. CDR3 nucleotides: TGCGCCAGCAGCTTGACATCAGGGGTCGACTATTACGGTGAGCAGTTCTTC.

The genes are TRBV2 and TRBJ2-5; the D gene is possibly TRBD1 (6 bases). Germline CDR1 and CDR2: SNHLY and FYNNEI. V shed 3 bases and J shed 13 bases, with 9 bases lying between them. The CDR3 is 10 amino acids. This chain's CDR3 is CASSEGTTYF. The CDR3 nucleotides are TGTGCCAGCAGTGAGGGGACAACGTACTTC.